This T cell receptor beta chain was obtained from a study of cytomegalovirus exposure and HLA in healthy donors. TCRdb's copy holds only in-frame clones and misses some; the assay was immunoSEQ multiplex PCR. The data show 130,000 or so clones, approximately 81% seen once. This clonotype was sampled from a woman younger than 45 in good health and CMV-seronegative. Sequences were obtained from PBMCs.

CDR3 loop: CASSLSGNNQPQHF. The DNA of the CDR3 is TGTGCCAGCAGCTTATCAGGGAACAATCAGCCCCAGCATTTT. The V call is TRBV7-9, the J call TRBJ1-5; maybe TRBD1 (5 bases). The V end lost 2 bases, the J end lost 3 bases, and 8 bases lay between the germline ends. Germline V gives CDR1 SEHNR, CDR2 FQNEAQ (reference sequence). The CDR3 is 14 residues long.